This section outlines one TCR beta chain sequence together with its context. The repertoire was sequenced with immunoSEQ multiplex PCR; TCRdb's copy has only in-frame clones and lacks some. The table has around 290,000 clones, 80% to 90% seen once. This entry is derived from a study of blood T cell repertoires in COVID-19. The ends lost 3 bases at V and 9 bases at J; junction bases unmatched: 6. The CDR3 runs 15 residues. Germline CDR1 reads LNHDA; CDR2 reads SQIVND (reference sequence). The rearrangement links TRBV19 to TRBJ1-6; 9 bases map to TRBD1. This receptor was identified in a woman aged 45-60 years who had recovered from COVID-19. Material: peripheral blood. CDR3 nucleotide sequence: TGTGCCAGTAGTATCGGGGACAGGGTTCGTTCACCCCTCCACTTT. It codes for CASSIGDRVRSPLHF.